Below, one T cell receptor (beta chain) is given with its context. The record originates from a study of Ad26.COV2.S vaccination and SARS-CoV-2 variants. Only in-frame clones appear in the TCRdb table, and some are missing; sequencing was by immunoSEQ multiplex PCR. The table includes 400,000 to 450,000 clones, around 90% detected once. Germline V gives CDR1 SGHTA, CDR2 FQGTGA. This CDR3 region has 14 residues. With 4 bases clipped from V and 5 bases from J, the junction kept 3 bases outside the gene matches. The sample's treatment: over 15 received Ad26.COV2.S at low or high dose, single or two shots; about 5 received placebo; per-sample allocation not given. Day 63 after the first injection of vaccine or placebo was the sampling time. The administered vaccine (an Ad26 vector) expressed Wuhan-strain SARS-CoV-2 spike.

The receptor was derived from a person between 18 and 60 years old who received the Ad26.COV2.S COVID-19 vaccine or a placebo. V gene TRBV7-3 combines with J gene TRBJ2-2; 8 bases fit TRBD2. The starting material was peripheral blood, obtained in a trial of Ad26.COV2.S vaccine versus placebo. The CDR3 loop reads CASSSASGTGELFF. In DNA form, the CDR3 reads TGTGCCAGCAGCTCCGCTAGCGGGACCGGGGAGCTGTTTTTT.